One and the same sample provided the 24 T cell receptor beta chains below, sequenced in a study of radiotherapy plus CTLA-4 blockade in lung cancer. The method was immunoSEQ multiplex PCR; TCRdb's version includes in-frame clones alone and lacks a portion of them. In the table there are about 120,000 clones, about 90% of which are singletons. Material: peripheral blood, obtained from a patient treated with radiotherapy plus ipilimumab. The receptors were gathered from a human donor with non-small cell lung cancer that progressed on radiotherapy plus ipilimumab.

This chain links TRBV18 with TRBJ2-2; 8 bases are a match to TRBD2. Germline V gene lookup returns CDR1 KGHSH and CDR2 LQKENI. Germline trimming cut 1 base from V and 6 bases from J; bases unmatched to any gene: 7. The CDR3 covers 16 residues. For the CDR3, the DNA is TGTGCCAGCTCACCACTACGGGAGGGCCTCTCCGGGGAGCTGTTTTTT. Translating it yields CASSPLREGLSGELFF.

On this clone: The sample has other DNA sequences that encode this CDR3 too. The chain has TRBV5-1 and TRBJ2-5, with TRBD2 identical over 10 bases. Germline V gives CDR1 SGHRS, CDR2 YFSETQ. The CDR3 has 15 amino acids. The V segment lost 2 bases and the J segment 1 base; nucleotides outside the gene matches: 2. The CDR3 nucleotides read TGCGCCAGCAGCTTACTAGCGGGGCCCCAAGAGACCCAGTACTTC. This translates into CASSLLAGPQETQYF.

This chain connects TRBV9 to TRBJ2-3, with TRBD1 matching 11 bases. The CDR3 totals 17 residues. Trimming at V came to 0 bases and at J to 3 bases, leaving 6 bases not matched to a gene. CDR1 is SGDLS and CDR2 is YYNGEE in the germline V gene. CDR3 DNA: TGTGCCAGCAGCGTAGGGACAGGGGGCCAGCGAACAGATACGCAGTATTTT. Translated, it gives CASSVGTGGQRTDTQYF.

CDR3 bases: TGCGCCAGCAGCCAAGATGGATCATTGAGGGCAAATCAGCCCCAGCATTTT. Amino acids: CASSQDGSLRANQPQHF. The chain has TRBV4-1 and TRBJ1-5; D is uncertain. The CDR3 is made up of 17 amino acids. CDR1 MGHRA and CDR2 YSYEKL come from the germline V gene. Between the trimmed V and J ends, which lost 0 bases and 4 bases, there was a span of 16 bases.

The genes are TRBV11-3 and TRBJ1-2; D possibly corresponds to TRBD1 (5 bases). CDR3 length equals 13 residues. Trimming left V 5 bases short and J 4 bases short, with 11 bases between. Germline assignment: CDR1 SGHNT and CDR2 YENEEA. CDR3 nucleotides: TGTGCCAGCAGCCCAGGAGGGACCTATGGCTACACCTTC. Its translation is CASSPGGTYGYTF.

The gene calls are TRBV7-9 and TRBJ2-1, with D perhaps TRBD2 (5 bases). The germline V gene encodes CDR1 SEHNR and CDR2 FQNEAQ (reference sequence). Trimming stripped 4 bases from V and 6 bases from J, with 13 bases between. This CDR3 comprises 14 residues. DNA of the CDR3: TGTGCCAGCAGCTCCCGGGGTTGGGGCAATGAGCAGTTCTTC. Protein: CASSSRGWGNEQFF.

DNA for the CDR3: TGTGCCAGCAGTTTATCAGCCAGGGTCGGCAATCAGCCCCAGCATTTT. Amino acids: CASSLSARVGNQPQHF. The J gene is TRBJ1-5, the V gene TRBV27; tentatively, D is TRBD1 (5 bases). Germline-derived CDR1 and CDR2 are MNHEY and SMNVEV (reference sequence). CDR3 size: 16 residues. Trimming pared 0 bases from V and 2 bases from J, leaving 11 bases between.

V usage is TRBV2 and J usage is TRBJ2-1, with 11 bases lining up with TRBD2. Germline V gives CDR1 SNHLY, CDR2 FYNNEI. The J segment lost 8 bases and the V segment lost 7 bases, leaving 31 bases of the junction unmatched. The CDR3 consists of 22 residues. The CDR3 loop reads CASNQKWRGSSSTSGGPDEQFF. For the CDR3, the DNA is TGTGCCAGCAACCAAAAATGGAGGGGGTCCAGCAGCACTAGCGGGGGACCGGATGAGCAGTTCTTC.

The chain recombines TRBV7-9 with TRBJ1-1; unclear D gene. The CDR3 runs to 13 residues. V gave up 1 base and J gave up 8 bases, with 11 bases separating them. CDR1 is SEHNR and CDR2 is FQNEAQ in the germline V gene (reference sequence). The CDR3, as DNA: TGTGCCAGCAGCTTAGTTTTGGCAACCGAAGCTTTCTTT. Protein sequence: CASSLVLATEAFF.

J is TRBJ2-1 and V is TRBV7-9; D gene unclear. This CDR3 comprises 13 residues. V lost 0 bases and J lost 7, with 7 bases in between. CDR1 SEHNR and CDR2 FQNEAQ come from the germline V gene (reference sequence). The CDR3 bases are TGTGCCAGCAGCTTAGCCTCGGCAAATGAGCAGTTCTTC. It codes for CASSLASANEQFF. The full variable domain, its missing parts supplied by reference TRBV7-9 and TRBJ2-1, is DTGVSQNPRHKITKRGQNVTFRCDPISEHNRLYWYRQTLGQGPEFLTYFQNEAQLEKSRLLSDRFSAERPKGSFSTLEIQRTEQGDSAMYLCASSLASANEQFFGPGTRLTVL.

This clone was seen more than once but under ten times. This sequence joins TRBV6-8 and TRBJ2-1; 8 nucleotides line up with TRBD1. This CDR3 contains 15 residues. The junction had 11 bases not matched to a gene; V was cut back by 5 bases and J by 8 bases. The V gene's germline CDR1 is MNHGY and CDR2 SAAAGT. The CDR3 nucleotides are TGTGCCAGCAGTGAGAAGACAGGGGCGGGCGATGAGCAGTTCTTC. Its protein is CASSEKTGAGDEQFF.

The chain employs TRBV27 and TRBJ1-3; weak D call: TRBD1 (6 bases). V was shortened by 6 bases and J by 0 bases, with 12 bases between the two germline ends. The length of the CDR3 is 15 residues. The germline gives CDR1 MNHEY, CDR2 SMNVEV (reference sequence). CDR3 sequence reads: CASRPTGSSGNTIYF. The DNA for the CDR3 is TGTGCCAGCAGGCCTACAGGGAGCTCTGGAAACACCATATATTTT.

The CDR3 nucleotides are TGCAGCGTTGACCCTACGCCTGGGCAGTTCTTC. It codes for CSVDPTPGQFF. The chain couples TRBV29-1 to TRBJ2-1; D is uncertain. CDR3 length: 11 amino acids. CDR1 and CDR2 (germline): SQVTM, ANQGSEA. Trimming took 3 bases from V and 12 from J, leaving 12 bases between them.

The chain has TRBV6-1 and TRBJ1-5, with a weak D call TRBD1 (5 bases). CDR1 and CDR2 from the germline V gene are MNHNS and SASEGT. The CDR3 is 14 amino acids. Trimming left V 7 bases short and J 4 bases short, with 14 bases between. Here the CDR3 DNA reads TGTGCCAGCACATCTGGGACGGGGAATCAGCCCCAGCATTTT. Protein: CASTSGTGNQPQHF.

This chain uses TRBV14 with TRBJ2-7; perhaps TRBD2 as D (7 bases). The CDR3 is 17 residues long. V was cut by 4 bases and J by 0 bases, with 19 bases left in between. The germline gives CDR1 SGHDN, CDR2 FVKESK. The CDR3, as DNA: TGTGCCAGCAGCCGAAGGGGGTCTGGGACTACCTCCTACGAGCAGTACTTC. The encoded protein is CASSRRGSGTTSYEQYF.

V is TRBV30 and J is TRBJ2-5; D remains ambiguous. CDR3 length: 11 residues. Trimming took off 5 bases at V and 4 bases at J, with 8 bases between the two ends. From germline, CDR1 is GTSNPN and CDR2 SVGIG (reference sequence). The CDR3 loop reads CAWAIGETQYF. In DNA form, the CDR3 reads TGTGCCTGGGCCATTGGAGAGACCCAGTACTTC.

The CDR3 DNA reads TGTGCCAGCAGCTTGGCGACTTTACAGTTCTTC. The encoded protein is CASSLATLQFF. The V and J genes are TRBV5-4 and TRBJ2-1, with D uncertain. Trimming cost V 0 bases and J 13 bases, with 8 bases left between them. From germline, CDR1 is SGHNT and CDR2 YYREEE (reference sequence). The length of the CDR3 is 11 residues.

V usage is TRBV5-1 and J usage is TRBJ2-2; 7 nucleotides match TRBD1. The CDR3 spans 15 residues. Germline V gene sequence: CDR1 SGHRS, CDR2 YFSETQ. Trimming took 2 bases from V and 5 from J; bases not matched to a gene: 6. In DNA form, the CDR3 reads TGCGCCAGCAGCTTAAGGACAGGTCGGACCGGGGAGCTGTTTTTT. Translation: CASSLRTGRTGELFF.

The chain has TRBV15 and TRBJ2-1; TRBD2 aligns across 7 bases. The junction had 10 bases not matched to a gene; V was cut back by 4 bases and J by 7 bases. The CDR3 length is 15 residues. Germline CDR1 LNHNV, CDR2 YYDKDF (reference sequence). The CDR3 spells CATSNRGSGLNEQFF. CDR3 bases: TGTGCCACCAGCAACCGCGGGAGCGGGCTAAATGAGCAGTTCTTC.

This chain links TRBV9 with TRBJ2-3; possibly TRBD2 for D (6 bases). The CDR3 has 15 amino acids. The germline CDR1 and CDR2 sequences are SGDLS and YYNGEE. V lost 0 bases and J 6 bases, leaving 14 bases between the germline ends. Here the CDR3 DNA reads TGTGCCAGCAGCGTAGGGGTACTAGCAGGGGATACGCAGTATTTT. It encodes CASSVGVLAGDTQYF.

The rearrangement uses TRBV19 and TRBJ1-4, with a tentative D call TRBD1 (5 bases). Looked up from germline, CDR1 is LNHDA and CDR2 is SQIVND (reference sequence). Trimming pared 1 base from V and 0 bases from J, leaving 15 bases between. This CDR3 is 18 amino acids long. CDR3 loop: CASSIVGGVIATNEKLFF. DNA of the CDR3: TGTGCCAGTAGTATAGTCGGAGGGGTCATCGCAACTAATGAAAAACTGTTTTTT. The full variable domain, its missing parts supplied by reference TRBV19 and TRBJ1-4, is DGGITQSPKYLFRKEGQNVTLSCEQNLNHDAMYWYRQDPGQGLRLIYYSQIVNDFQKGDIAEGYSVSREKKESFPLTVTSAQKNPTAFYLCASSIVGGVIATNEKLFFGSGTQLSVL.

This rearrangement joins TRBV11-2 to TRBJ1-3; D remains unclear. Between the trimmed V and J ends, which lost 3 bases and 2 bases, there was a span of 8 bases. This CDR3 comprises 14 residues. The germline gives CDR1 SGHAT, CDR2 FQNNGV. CDR3 nucleotides: TGTGCCAGCAGCTTCGGGGAGACTGGAAACACCATATATTTT. Protein sequence: CASSFGETGNTIYF.

This clone was seen a single time. The chain is built from TRBV13 and TRBJ1-1; D possibly corresponds to TRBD1 (5 bases). The CDR3 contains 16 residues. From germline, CDR1 is PRHDT and CDR2 FYEKMQ (reference sequence). V was shortened by 5 bases and J by 0 bases, with 16 bases between the two germline ends. This CDR3 is CASSETTAGLNTEAFF. CDR3 nucleotides: TGTGCCAGCAGCGAAACTACGGCGGGGCTGAACACTGAAGCTTTCTTT. Using reference TRBV13 and TRBJ1-1 for the parts outside the CDR3, the full variable domain is AAGVIQSPRHLIKEKRETATLKCYPIPRHDTVYWYQQGPGQDPQFLISFYEKMQSDKGSIPDRFSAQQFSDYHSELNMSSLELGDSALYFCASSETTAGLNTEAFFGQGTRLTVV.

V is TRBV7-2 and J is TRBJ2-7; D could derive from TRBD1 or TRBD2 (5 bases each). This CDR3 is 14 amino acids long. CDR1 is SGHTA and CDR2 is FQGNSA in the germline V gene. With 5 bases removed from V and 0 bases from J, the gap between germline ends came to 11 bases. Written as DNA, the CDR3 is TGTGCCAGCAGCCATAGAGGGGTCTCCTACGAGCAGTACTTC. This encodes CASSHRGVSYEQYF.